This TCR beta chain was identified during a study of T cell changes during pregnancy in multiple sclerosis. This clone was seen just once. The method was immunoSEQ multiplex PCR; TCRdb's version includes in-frame clones alone and lacks a portion of them. This table has tens of thousands of clones, about 91% appearing once. V was pared by 5 bases and J by 0 bases, with 13 bases between. CDR3 length equals 16 residues. Germline values: CDR1 LGHNA, CDR2 YNFKEQ. This specimen was CD8+ T cells from peripheral blood mononuclear cells, taken after pregnancy. The rearrangement links TRBV4-2 to TRBJ1-4, with unresolved D. The TCR sequence derives from a female donor with multiple sclerosis, enrolled in a pregnancy study. The CDR3 DNA is TGTGCCAGCAGCAGCCTCGCGGAGGCAACTAATGAAAAACTGTTTTTT. Its translation: CASSSLAEATNEKLFF.